A single sample gave rise to the 21 T cell receptor beta chains below, sequenced in a study of T cells in localized non-small cell lung cancer (dated by TCRdb to 2018 to 2021). Receptors were amplified or captured by the immunoSEQ multiplex PCR assay. TCRdb holds this immuneACCESS table with in-frame rearrangements only. Some clones are missing; in checked studies, unresolved V genes explain under half, and the rest has no known cause. This sample lists roughly 70,000 clones; 86% were detected once. The ten biggest clones cover about a fifth of the sample. This specimen was peripheral blood, taken before any cancer treatment. Receptors were obtained from a male donor at least 60 years old with stage III squamous cell lung carcinoma.

The CDR3 nucleotides read TGTGCCAGCAGTTTTACCGGGACTAGCGGGGGGGATGAGCAGTTCTTC. Encoded protein: CASSFTGTSGGDEQFF. V is TRBV27 and J is TRBJ2-1; 16 nucleotides agree with TRBD2. V lost 3 bases, J lost 8 bases, and 4 bases stayed unmatched. The CDR3 sequence is 16 residues long. CDR1 MNHEY and CDR2 SMNVEV come from the germline V gene (reference sequence).

This clone was seen a single time. The chain has TRBV6-5 and TRBJ1-4, with 9 bases aligning to TRBD1. The CDR3 length is 14 residues. Trimming cost V 6 bases and J 7 bases; bases outside gene matches: 6. Germline-derived CDR1 and CDR2 are MNHEY and SVGAGI. The CDR3 DNA is TGTGCCAGCAGGTTGGACAGGGGAGGTGAAAAACTGTTTTTT. This sequence encodes CASRLDRGGEKLFF.

The chain is built from TRBV11-3 and TRBJ2-1; the D is unclear. The CDR3 loop spans 14 amino acids. The germline gives CDR1 SGHNT, CDR2 YENEEA. Trimming removed 4 bases at V and 3 bases at J, with 10 bases between. The CDR3 here is CASSSSNFYNEQFF. The CDR3 DNA reads as TGTGCCAGCAGCTCTAGTAATTTCTACAATGAGCAGTTCTTC.

The V call is TRBV6-4, the J call TRBJ1-5; unclear D gene. Germline-derived CDR1 and CDR2 are MRHNA and SNTAGT. The CDR3 totals 13 residues. V lost 2 bases to trimming and J lost 6 bases, with 8 bases between them. Here the CDR3 DNA reads TGTGCCAGCAGTGACGGGTGGGGTCAGCCCCAGCATTTT. This sequence encodes CASSDGWGQPQHF.

The chain employs TRBV6-6 and TRBJ1-2; D is undetermined. The V gene lost 2 bases and the J gene lost 0 bases, with 4 bases spanning the gap. CDR3 size: 13 residues. Germline loops: CDR1 MNHNY, CDR2 SVGAGI (reference sequence). CDR3 loop: CASSYLANYGYTF. CDR3 nucleotide sequence: TGTGCCAGCAGTTACCTAGCTAACTATGGCTACACCTTC.

This chain links TRBV5-4 with TRBJ1-2, with 11 positions matching TRBD1. This CDR3 has 18 residues. In germline, CDR1 is SGHNT, CDR2 YYREEE (reference sequence). The ends lost 4 bases at V and 0 bases at J; junction bases unmatched: 11. The CDR3 is CASSRRGTGGRANYGYTF. The DNA for the CDR3 is TGTGCCAGCAGCCGCCGAGGGACAGGGGGTCGGGCTAACTATGGCTACACCTTC.

The chain joins TRBV29-1 to TRBJ1-5; no firm D call. The V end lost 6 bases, the J end lost 2 bases, and 11 bases lay between the germline ends. CDR3 length: 13 amino acids. Germline V CDR1 and CDR2: SQVTM, ANQGSEA. The CDR3 is CSVVVAGNQPQHF. The CDR3 bases are TGCAGCGTCGTCGTCGCGGGCAATCAGCCCCAGCATTTT.

V usage is TRBV19 and J usage is TRBJ1-2; 7 bases align to TRBD1. Trimming took 6 bases from V and 0 from J; bases not matched to a gene: 7. This CDR3 has 15 residues. Germline assignment: CDR1 LNHDA and CDR2 SQIVND (reference sequence). The CDR3 spells CASRQPGQTNYGYTF. The CDR3 coding sequence is TGTGCCAGTAGGCAGCCGGGACAGACTAACTATGGCTACACCTTC.

The V call is TRBV2, the J call TRBJ1-2, with TRBD1 matching over 7 bases. CDR1 is SNHLY, CDR2 FYNNEI, per germline. Losses at the gene ends were 5 bases for V and 6 bases for J; bases not matched to a gene: 9. This CDR3 comprises 14 residues. The CDR3 DNA reads as TGTGCCAGCAGTCGGACAGGAGTCGGAGATGGCTACACCTTC. This encodes CASSRTGVGDGYTF. Full variable domain (remainder filled in from reference TRBV2 and TRBJ1-2): EPEVTQTPSHQVTQMGQEVILRCVPISNHLYFYWYRQILGQKVEFLVSFYNNEISEKSEIFDDQFSVERPDGSNFTLKIRSTKLEDSAMYFCASSRTGVGDGYTFGSGTRLTVV.

The V and J genes are TRBV7-2 and TRBJ2-5; D not certain. This CDR3 region has 12 residues. The V end lost 0 bases, the J end lost 4 bases, and 3 bases lay between the germline ends. Germline lookup yields CDR1 SGHTA and CDR2 FQGNSA. The CDR3 DNA follows: TGTGCCAGCAGCTTAGCGACAGAGACCCAGTACTTC. Translation gives CASSLATETQYF.

The chain recombines TRBV28 with TRBJ2-4; D gene ambiguous. Germline values: CDR1 MDHEN, CDR2 SYDVKM. This CDR3 region has 13 residues. Trimming removed 3 bases from V and 11 bases from J, with 14 bases in between. The CDR3 loop reads CASSLGGFNVQYF. The CDR3 DNA sequence: TGTGCCAGCAGTTTGGGTGGATTCAATGTTCAGTACTTC.

This chain joins TRBV4-1 and TRBJ1-2; tentative D call: TRBD1 (5 bases). V lost 1 base, J lost 4 bases, and 10 bases lay in between. Germline V gene lookup returns CDR1 MGHRA and CDR2 YSYEKL. The CDR3 covers 14 residues. CDR3: CASSQGGGSYGYTF. The CDR3 nucleotides are TGCGCCAGCAGCCAAGGCGGGGGTAGCTATGGCTACACCTTC.

The chain is built from TRBV6-1 and TRBJ1-1; 8 bases fit TRBD1. This CDR3 is 15 amino acids long. Germline-derived CDR1 and CDR2 are MNHNS and SASEGT. After removal of 7 bases from V and 2 bases from J, the junction contained 9 bases not matched to a gene. Written as DNA, the CDR3 is TGTGCCAGCACCAGATACAGGGGGGGTAACACTGAAGCTTTCTTT. Encoded protein: CASTRYRGGNTEAFF.

This clone came up once. The CDR3 is CASSPGGRQPQHF. CDR3 coding DNA: TGTGCCAGCAGCCCAGGGGGGAGGCAGCCCCAGCATTTT. The chain uses TRBV7-2 and TRBJ1-5; 7 positions agree with TRBD1. Unmatched junction bases numbered 5, after V lost 5 bases and J lost 7 bases. The CDR3 totals 13 residues. CDR1 and CDR2 (germline): SGHTA, FQGNSA.

CDR3 DNA sequence: TGTGCCAGCAGCGTCGGGTCTTTGGCCTATAATTCACCCCTCCACTTT. Amino acid sequence: CASSVGSLAYNSPLHF. The genes are TRBV9 and TRBJ1-6; no clear D gene. This CDR3 has 16 amino acids. Germline V gives CDR1 SGDLS, CDR2 YYNGEE. The V and J ends lost 2 bases and 2 bases respectively, with 11 bases between them.

The genes are TRBV6-6 and TRBJ1-2; D gene unclear. Trimming took 5 bases from V and 1 from J, leaving 8 bases between them. Germline CDR1 MNHNY, CDR2 SVGAGI (reference sequence). The CDR3 contains 13 residues. CDR3 sequence: CASSPDINYGYTF. The CDR3 nucleotides read TGTGCCAGCAGTCCCGATATTAACTATGGCTACACCTTC.

The V call is TRBV18, the J call TRBJ1-3; 8 bases align to TRBD1. The germline CDR1 and CDR2 sequences are KGHSH and LQKENI. The CDR3 extends over 18 amino acids. V lost 1 base to trimming and J lost 1 base; unmatched junction nucleotides: 9. CDR3 nucleotide sequence: TGTGCCAGCTCACCACGAGGACAGGGAACCAAATCTGGAAACACCATATATTTT. The encoded protein is CASSPRGQGTKSGNTIYF.

The rearrangement links TRBV6-6 to TRBJ2-1; 10 bases match TRBD1. Germline lookup yields CDR1 MNHNY and CDR2 SVGAGI (reference sequence). The CDR3 length is 16 residues. V was pared by 4 bases and J by 10 bases, with 13 bases of the junction left unmatched. The CDR3 loop is CASSSTTGGLMSEQFF. The CDR3 nucleotides are TGTGCCAGCAGTTCCACGACAGGGGGCCTTATGAGCGAGCAGTTCTTC.

The chain uses TRBV7-2 and TRBJ2-1; D is ambiguous. V was trimmed by 4 bases and J by 5 bases, leaving 3 bases between them. The CDR3 consists of 11 residues. Germline V gene lookup returns CDR1 SGHTA and CDR2 FQGNSA. In DNA, the CDR3 is TGTGCCAGCAGCTACCACAATGAGCAGTTCTTC. Its protein is CASSYHNEQFF.

The chain employs TRBV19 and TRBJ1-6, with TRBD1 matching over 7 bases. CDR1 is LNHDA, CDR2 SQIVND, per germline (reference sequence). V was clipped by 8 bases and J by 9 bases; unmatched bases: 13. The length of the CDR3 is 15 residues. The CDR3 is CASGPTGRRGSPLHF. In nucleotides, the CDR3 is TGTGCCAGTGGGCCGACAGGGCGGCGCGGTTCACCCCTCCACTTT. Using reference TRBV19 and TRBJ1-6 for the parts outside the CDR3, the full variable domain is DGGITQSPKYLFRKEGQNVTLSCEQNLNHDAMYWYRQDPGQGLRLIYYSQIVNDFQKGDIAEGYSVSREKKESFPLTVTSAQKNPTAFYLCASGPTGRRGSPLHFGNGTRLTVT.

The chain is built from TRBV29-1 and TRBJ2-5, with 7 positions matching TRBD1. Germline CDR1 reads SQVTM; CDR2 reads ANQGSEA. With V trimmed by 7 bases and J by 4 bases, 9 bases remained unmatched. CDR3 length: 13 amino acids. The CDR3: CSGQTGAGETQYF. For the CDR3, the DNA is TGCAGCGGCCAAACAGGGGCGGGAGAGACCCAGTACTTC. The full variable domain, in which reference TRBV29-1 and TRBJ2-5 provide the parts outside the CDR3, is SAVISQKPSRDICQRGTSLTIQCQVDSQVTMMFWYRQQPGQSLTLIATANQGSEATYESGFVIDKFPISRPNLTFSTLTVSNMSPEDSSIYLCSGQTGAGETQYFGPGTRLLVL.